This TCR beta chain originates from a study of spatial heterogeneity in lung cancer (dated by TCRdb to about 2019). Background on the whole study: Beta-chain transcripts were consistently detected in greater numbers than alpha-chain transcripts, which likely reflected higher beta-chain transcript abundance. Nonsynonymous mutation counts, determined by whole-exome sequencing of tumor tissue, were related to features of the TCR repertoire. In the raw uncorrected reads, each unique combination of TCR and UMI appeared on average more than ten times. In non-small cell lung cancer, the study made a quantitative comparison of TCR alpha and beta repertoires among multiple tumor regions, matched nontumor lung and blood. At surgery, 200 to 250 tumor regions, around 68 matched nontumor lung samples and fewer than 60 PBMC samples were TCR-sequenced for both alpha and beta chains. Results and caveats for the whole study, not just this receptor: Ubiquitous expanded tumor TCRs showed up in blood more often at tumor resection than at routine follow-up. Additional single-cell paired TCR alpha and beta sequencing was considered necessary to confirm, at a functional level, the hypothesis that regional TCRs recognize regional mutations.

V gives up 6 bases and J gives up 5 bases, and the segment between their germline ends measures 6 bases. The CDR3 covers 11 residues, taking in both the cysteine and the phenylalanine. Here the CDR3 DNA is all that survives: 33 bases in frame from base 1. Reading the germline V gene (reference sequence) gives CDR1 SEHNR and CDR2 FQNEAQ. Reading the label with the study, this specimen's time point is: sample taken at primary tumor resection. Without any cell sorting, TCR sequencing was performed on whole RNA extracted either from tumor and nontumor lung tissue or from cryopreserved PBMC samples. Donors were around 69 patients with early-stage, untreated non-small cell lung cancer from the lung TRACERx cohort. Patients were selected for TCR sequencing only if sufficient RNA was available from at least two tumor regions. This clonotype occurred a few times. Its recognized antigen is unknown. No base quality information exists; no much larger clone differs at one position.

The library relied on 5' RACE. Sequencing took place on a NextSeq 500. To allow correction of PCR and sequencing errors, the TCR library protocol tagged every TCR cDNA molecule with a unique molecular identifier. The study's processing was this. Decombinator tools were used for TCR identification, UMI-based error correction and CDR3 extraction. Expanded TCRs were defined as those above a frequency of 2 per 1,000, corresponding to the top 1% of the tumor frequency distribution. Renyi diversity was computed with the R vegan package after each repertoire had been subsampled 100 times to 5,000 TCRs. CDR3 similarity networks were constructed using string-kernel similarity of amino acid triplets, with links drawn between CDR3s whose pairwise similarity was above 0.82. The public reads were reanalyzed by TCRdb: fastp trimming at Q25, MiXCR alignment, in-frame beta chains only. Rows with one shared CDR3 protein collapse into an entry with the most common genes and DNA. TCRdb, rather than the study authors, made the V and J calls. Within this sample are some 47,000 distinct CDR3 sequences, with less than 9% of them counted one time only. Together, the top ten hold approximately 2.9% of the sample.

The rearrangement joined TRBV7-9 to TRBJ2-3, with an unclear D gene assignment. The source material was PBMCs, sampled at surgery. This sequence originates from a female donor with early-stage non-small cell lung cancer. The CDR3 protein is CASRMGDTQYF. The DNA sequence reads TGTGCCAGCAGAATGGGAGATACGCAGTATTTT.